These T cell receptor beta chains were read from a single sample in a study of blood T cell repertoires in COVID-19. Profiled with immunoSEQ multiplex PCR; TCRdb holds only in-frame clones, not every one. Of 250,000 to 350,000 clones in the sample, over 75% were seen once. Sequencing was done on a sample of PBMCs or T cells enriched from blood (not recorded which). The source is a woman in her 30s who had recovered from COVID-19. The CDR3 runs from the conserved cysteine through the conserved F or W.

V	J	CDR3
TRBV18	TRBJ1-5	CASSPAGDNQPQHF
TRBV27	TRBJ2-1	CASSLLNEQFF
TRBV28	TRBJ1-6	CASRPTGIYNSPLHF
TRBV6-1	TRBJ1-3	CASSEWANSGNTIYF
TRBV18	TRBJ2-2	CASSPPSIPGGVGELFF
TRBV28	TRBJ1-5	CASSLDRGNSNQPQHF
TRBV27	TRBJ2-1	CQSSGAVSYNEQFF
TRBV9	TRBJ2-2	CASSIQGTSGRELFF
TRBV11-2	TRBJ1-2	CASSLDLRGNYGYTF
TRBV5-4	TRBJ1-1	CASSPRSTPDTEAFF
TRBV7-9	TRBJ1-5	CASSLQSAGKGNQPQHF
TRBV18	TRBJ2-7	CASSPRDRPVKGEQYF
TRBV5-1	TRBJ1-1	CASSSTGAAFF
TRBV28	TRBJ2-2	CASRVPGTTGELFF
TRBV11-2	TRBJ2-7	CASSFLENHYEQYF
TRBV4-2	TRBJ2-2	CASSRGGGGNTGELFF
TRBV28	TRBJ1-2	CASTVTGSTGGYTF